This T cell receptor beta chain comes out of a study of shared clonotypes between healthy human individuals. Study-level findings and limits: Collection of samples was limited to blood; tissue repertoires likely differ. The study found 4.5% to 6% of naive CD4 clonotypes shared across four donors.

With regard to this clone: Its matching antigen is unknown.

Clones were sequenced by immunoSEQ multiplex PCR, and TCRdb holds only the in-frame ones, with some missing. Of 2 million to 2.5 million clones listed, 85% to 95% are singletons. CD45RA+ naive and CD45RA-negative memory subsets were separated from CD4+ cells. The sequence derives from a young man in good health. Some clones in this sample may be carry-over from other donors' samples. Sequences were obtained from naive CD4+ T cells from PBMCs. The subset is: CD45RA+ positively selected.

CDR3 coding DNA: TGTGCCAGTAGTATCCAGACAGGGCTCGAGCAGTACTTC. This gives the protein CASSIQTGLEQYF. This sequence joins TRBV19 and TRBJ2-7; TRBD1 agrees at 7 bases. This CDR3 has 13 amino acids. The germline V gene encodes CDR1 LNHDA and CDR2 SQIVND (reference sequence). Trimming at V came to 3 bases and at J to 6 bases, leaving 5 bases not matched to a gene.